This T cell receptor beta chain was recovered during a study of shared clonotypes between healthy human individuals. Only in-frame clones appear in the TCRdb table, and some are missing; sequencing was by immunoSEQ multiplex PCR. The data show a few million clones, 90% to 95% seen once. A remark on this clone: Antigen unknown.

Whole-study findings and limits: It was observed that around 5% of naive CD4 clonotypes were shared across several donors. Generation probabilities were higher for clonotypes shared across all four sorted-subset donors than for unshared ones.

Among the donors, all were Caucasian adults who lived in Nashville, Tennessee. The sequence derives from a young man in good health. Some clones in this sample may be carry-over from other donors' samples. Source material: naive CD4+ T cells from PBMCs. Subset defined: CD45RA+ positively selected.

As DNA, the CDR3 is TGTGCCAGCAGCTTGTCAGGGATCTACGAGCAGTACTTC. This encodes CASSLSGIYEQYF. This chain joins TRBV5-6 and TRBJ2-7, with D possibly TRBD1 on 5 matching bases. The CDR3 runs to 13 residues. CDR1 is SGHDT, CDR2 YYEEEE, per germline. Trimming removed 1 base at V and 3 bases at J, with 8 bases between. The full variable domain, its missing parts supplied by reference TRBV5-6 and TRBJ2-7, is DAGVTQSPTHLIKTRGQQVTLRCSPKSGHDTVSWYQQALGQGPQFIFQYYEEEERQRGNFPDRFSGHQFPNYSSELNVNALLLGDSALYLCASSLSGIYEQYFGPGTRLTVT.